The following is a T cell receptor (beta chain) sequence with its context. One junction end does not reproduce the germline sequence, and a read error may be involved. There are 14 residues in the CDR3. The germline CDR1 and CDR2 sequences are ENHRY and SYGVKD. The data stem from a study of T cell changes during pregnancy in multiple sclerosis. Some clones are missing from TCRdb's copy, which holds only in-frame ones; the method was immunoSEQ multiplex PCR. The data show 40,000 to 45,000 clones, with under 95% seen just once and 0.45% to 0.55% held by the top ten. The sample was CD4+ T cells from peripheral blood mononuclear cells, taken in the third trimester of pregnancy. The sequence derives from a female donor with multiple sclerosis, enrolled in a pregnancy study. The chain links TRBV10-3 to TRBJ2-1, with D hard to call. CDR3 coding DNA: TGTGCCATCAGTAAGTCAGACTTCTACAATGAGCAGTTCTTC. Protein: CAISKSDFYNEQFF.